The 28 T cell receptor beta chains given below trace back to one sample, sequenced in a study of a mutant IDH1 vaccine in newly diagnosed glioma. Sequencing used immunoSEQ multiplex PCR; TCRdb keeps in-frame clones, though not all of them. The sample has about 40,000 clones, 91% seen once. Their cognate antigens are unknown. Time point indicated: week 5, during vaccination. A single vaccine dose contained 300 ug of mutant IDH1 20-mer peptide, and topical imiquimod was used with it. The specimen comprised PBMCs, sampled from a glioma patient whose treatment included an IDH1 peptide vaccine. These receptors all stem from a man between 50 and 59 years old with glioma.

This chain's CDR3 is CASSPTSGFYNSPLHF. CDR3 coding DNA: TGTGCCAGCTCCCCGACGAGCGGGTTTTATAATTCACCCCTCCACTTT. The chain employs TRBV18 and TRBJ1-6; the D is unclear. CDR3 size: 16 residues. The V gene's germline CDR1 is KGHSH and CDR2 LQKENI. V lost 6 bases and J 4 bases, leaving 16 bases between the germline ends.

The chain is built from TRBV29-1 and TRBJ2-7, with D possibly matching TRBD1 (5 bases). CDR1 is SQVTM and CDR2 is ANQGSEA in the germline V gene. The V end lost 7 bases, the J end lost 0 bases, and 7 bases lay between the germline ends. The CDR3 consists of 11 residues. The CDR3 coding sequence is TGCAGCGGCAGGGTCTCCTACGAGCAGTACTTC. It codes for CSGRVSYEQYF.

The CDR3 coding sequence is TGTGCCAGCAGCCAAGTCTCCGCTAGCGGGAGTTATGCAGATACGCAGTATTTT. Translation: CASSQVSASGSYADTQYF. This chain links TRBV14 with TRBJ2-3; the match to TRBD2 covers 10 bases. The germline V gene encodes CDR1 SGHDN and CDR2 FVKESK. This CDR3 has 18 residues. Unmatched junction bases numbered 11, after V lost 1 base and J lost 4 bases. The complete variable domain, with remaining parts taken from reference TRBV14 and TRBJ2-3, reads EAGVTQFPSHSVIEKGQTVTLRCDPISGHDNLYWYRRVMGKEIKFLLHFVKESKQDESGMPNNRFLAERTGGTYSTLKVQPAELEDSGVYFCASSQVSASGSYADTQYFGPGTRLTVL.

The chain employs TRBV5-1 and TRBJ2-1; D remains ambiguous. Between the trimmed V and J ends, which lost 6 bases and 4 bases, there was a span of 20 bases. Germline V gene data show CDR1 as SGHRS and CDR2 as YFSETQ. The CDR3 has 16 amino acids. The CDR3 nucleotides read TGCGCCAGCACTCCTCCTGGCCAGGCCAAATACAATGAGCAGTTCTTC. Translated, it gives CASTPPGQAKYNEQFF.

The chain uses TRBV6-5 and TRBJ2-5; D possibly uses TRBD1 or TRBD2 (5 bases each). V was pared by 8 bases and J by 4 bases, with 14 bases between. CDR3 length equals 13 residues. Looked up from germline, CDR1 is MNHEY and CDR2 is SVGAGI. The CDR3 here is CASCPGGGETQYF. The CDR3, as DNA: TGTGCCAGCTGCCCGGGTGGGGGAGAGACCCAGTACTTC.

CDR3 coding DNA: TGTGCCAGCTTTAGAAAGGGGGCGGGGACTGAAGCTTTCTTT. This codes for CASFRKGAGTEAFF. J is TRBJ1-1 and V is TRBV27; TRBD1 aligns across 7 bases. The CDR3 totals 14 residues. The V segment lost 8 bases and the J segment 5 bases; nucleotides outside the gene matches: 11. Germline lookup yields CDR1 MNHEY and CDR2 SMNVEV (reference sequence).

The CDR3 DNA sequence: TGTGCCAGCAGTTCCCTCACCTACACTGAAGCTTTCTTT. Protein product: CASSSLTYTEAFF. The chain carries TRBV6-5 and TRBJ1-1; D remains unclear. V was shortened by 4 bases and J by 3 bases, with 9 bases between the two germline ends. There are 13 residues in the CDR3. CDR1 and CDR2 (germline): MNHEY, SVGAGI.

CDR3 nucleotide sequence: TGTGCCAGCAGCTTGGGACAGGGGCGGACCGAAAAACTGTTTTTT. As protein: CASSLGQGRTEKLFF. The chain recombines TRBV5-5 with TRBJ1-4; 8 positions match TRBD1. The CDR3 is made up of 15 amino acids. The V gene end was trimmed by 0 bases and the J gene end by 8 bases; junction bases not matched to a gene: 6. The germline V gene has CDR1 SGHKS and CDR2 YYEKEE (reference sequence).

J is TRBJ2-3 and V is TRBV7-9; D is unclear. Germline CDR1 SEHNR, CDR2 FQNEAQ (reference sequence). V was shortened by 6 bases and J by 4 bases, with 11 bases between the two germline ends. The CDR3 covers 13 residues. In DNA form, the CDR3 reads TGTGCCAGCAGTCACTTAGTACCAGATACGCAGTATTTT. Protein sequence: CASSHLVPDTQYF. Looking up the rest from reference TRBV7-9 and TRBJ2-3 gives the full variable domain: DTGVSQNPRHKITKRGQNVTFRCDPISEHNRLYWYRQTLGQGPEFLTYFQNEAQLEKSRLLSDRFSAERPKGSFSTLEIQRTEQGDSAMYLCASSHLVPDTQYFGPGTRLTVL.

The J gene is TRBJ2-3, the V gene TRBV30; no clear D. CDR3 length equals 12 residues. CDR1 is GTSNPN, CDR2 SVGIG, per germline (reference sequence). Trimming took off 3 bases at V and 0 bases at J, with 4 bases between the two ends. CDR3: CAWSQSTDTQYF. CDR3 nucleotides: TGTGCCTGGAGCCAGAGCACAGATACGCAGTATTTT.

The V gene is TRBV4-2, the J gene TRBJ2-7; TRBD1 agrees at 7 bases. The CDR3 has 15 residues. V was clipped by 4 bases and J by 2 bases; unmatched bases: 8. CDR1 LGHNA and CDR2 YNFKEQ come from the germline V gene. CDR3 residues: CASSPTGQRTYEQYF. CDR3 DNA: TGTGCCAGCAGCCCCACGGGACAGAGGACCTACGAGCAGTACTTC.

The chain carries TRBV5-1 and TRBJ2-1; 9 positions match TRBD1. V trimming: 0 bases; J trimming: 4 bases; junction bases outside the gene matches: 2. CDR1 SGHRS and CDR2 YFSETQ come from the germline V gene. There are 15 residues in the CDR3. The CDR3 spells CASSLEGTGYNEQFF. DNA for the CDR3: TGCGCCAGCAGCTTGGAGGGGACAGGGTACAATGAGCAGTTCTTC.

In its sample, this clone was seen a few times. V and J are TRBV4-3 and TRBJ2-7; 7 bases line up with TRBD1. V lost 0 bases, J lost 2 bases, and 4 bases stayed unmatched. From germline, CDR1 is LGHNA and CDR2 YSLEER. CDR3 length equals 15 residues. Here the CDR3 reads CASSQDRTGAYEQYF. The CDR3 coding sequence is TGCGCCAGCAGCCAAGATCGTACAGGGGCCTACGAGCAGTACTTC.

In DNA, the CDR3 is TGTGCCAGCAGTGAAGGCCGGGTGGGGCAGATCGTTCGGCAGCCCCAGCATTTT. This codes for CASSEGRVGQIVRQPQHF. This chain connects TRBV2 to TRBJ1-5; D perhaps matches TRBD1 (5 bases). Trimming left V 1 base short and J 7 bases short, with 23 bases between. The CDR3 consists of 18 residues. Germline V CDR1 and CDR2: SNHLY, FYNNEI.

The chain uses TRBV30 and TRBJ1-5, with TRBD1 identical over 7 bases. Germline CDR1 is GTSNPN and CDR2 is SVGIG (reference sequence). This CDR3 is 12 amino acids long. The junction had 0 bases not matched to a gene; V was cut back by 0 bases and J by 7 bases. DNA for the CDR3: TGTGCCTGGAGTGTACAGGGGCAGCCCCAGCATTTT. The encoded protein is CAWSVQGQPQHF.

The chain recombines TRBV11-2 with TRBJ1-1; TRBD1 agrees at 7 bases. J lost 1 base, V lost 0 bases, and 2 bases had no gene match. Germline values: CDR1 SGHAT, CDR2 FQNNGV. The CDR3 runs to 15 residues. The CDR3 DNA sequence: TGTGCCAGCAGCTTAGAGGGACAGCGGAACACTGAAGCTTTCTTT. Amino acids: CASSLEGQRNTEAFF. Together with reference TRBV11-2 and TRBJ1-1, the CDR3 gives the full variable domain: EAGVAQSPRYKIIEKRQSVAFWCNPISGHATLYWYQQILGQGPKLLIQFQNNGVVDDSQLPKDRFSAERLKGVDSTLKIQPAKLEDSAVYLCASSLEGQRNTEAFFGQGTRLTVV.

This chain joins TRBV6-5 and TRBJ1-2; D might be TRBD1 (5 bases). CDR3 length: 12 amino acids. Germline assignment: CDR1 MNHEY and CDR2 SVGAGI. The V and J ends lost 7 bases and 8 bases respectively, with 14 bases between them. CDR3 DNA: TGTGCCAGCACCGACAGTCCGGGGGGCTACACCTTC. It yields the protein CASTDSPGGYTF.

The V call is TRBV5-6, the J call TRBJ1-5; 8 bases are a match to TRBD1. The CDR3 contains 15 residues. Germline loops: CDR1 SGHDT, CDR2 YYEEEE. V was clipped by 6 bases and J by 4 bases; unmatched bases: 9. This CDR3 reads CASTYGTGQNQPQHF. CDR3 nucleotides: TGTGCCAGCACCTACGGGACAGGACAAAATCAGCCCCAGCATTTT.

The genes are TRBV19 and TRBJ1-1; possible D gene TRBD1, 6 bases. The CDR3 length is 15 residues. CDR1 and CDR2 from the germline V gene are LNHDA and SQIVND (reference sequence). The V and J ends lost 7 bases and 7 bases respectively, with 22 bases between them. The CDR3 DNA reads as TGTGCCAGTAACTCCCCGGGACAACTGATTCTTGAAGCTTTCTTT. Its translation: CASNSPGQLILEAFF.

The chain links TRBV27 to TRBJ2-7, with D possibly matching TRBD2 (6 bases). Germline lookup yields CDR1 MNHEY and CDR2 SMNVEV (reference sequence). This CDR3 comprises 14 residues. The V and J ends lost 4 bases and 6 bases respectively, with 16 bases between them. The CDR3 region has the DNA TGTGCCAGCAGTTCTAGACAGTGGAGGGCCGAGCAGTACTTC. It translates to CASSSRQWRAEQYF.

This chain connects TRBV5-5 to TRBJ1-2, with 8 bases aligning to TRBD1. Germline V gives CDR1 SGHKS, CDR2 YYEKEE (reference sequence). The V segment lost 1 base and the J segment 2 bases; nucleotides outside the gene matches: 4. This CDR3 has 15 residues. CDR3 nucleotide sequence: TGTGCCAGCAGCTTGTTTGGACAGGGAAACTATGGCTACACCTTC. Translated, it gives CASSLFGQGNYGYTF.

This rearrangement joins TRBV28 to TRBJ1-1, with no clear D. The CDR3 is made up of 12 amino acids. Between the trimmed V and J ends, which lost 3 bases and 7 bases, there was a span of 9 bases. Germline CDR1 MDHEN, CDR2 SYDVKM. The CDR3 coding sequence is TGTGCCAGCAGTTTGAGCCTGGGTGAAGCTTTCTTT. This codes for CASSLSLGEAFF.

Here the CDR3 reads CASSFVGYGSIYGYTF. The CDR3 DNA is TGTGCCAGCAGTTTTGTCGGGTACGGATCCATCTATGGCTACACCTTC. V and J are TRBV28 and TRBJ1-2; D ambiguous. Trimming left V 3 bases short and J 4 bases short, with 18 bases between. Germline V CDR1 and CDR2: MDHEN, SYDVKM. CDR3 length: 16 amino acids.

The rearrangement uses TRBV7-2 and TRBJ1-1; D gene uncertain. The germline V gene has CDR1 SGHTA and CDR2 FQGNSA. The V end lost 3 bases, the J end lost 1 base, and 6 bases lay between the germline ends. The CDR3 totals 13 residues. CDR3 DNA: TGTGCCAGCAGCTTTGGTTCGAACACTGAAGCTTTCTTT. It translates to CASSFGSNTEAFF.

The chain uses TRBV5-6 and TRBJ1-4; D may be TRBD1 (5 bases). CDR3 size: 15 residues. Per the germline V gene, CDR1 is SGHDT and CDR2 is YYEEEE. V was pared by 5 bases and J by 5 bases, with 16 bases between. CDR3: CASRTTGTANEKLFF. The CDR3 coding sequence is TGTGCCAGCAGGACCACCGGGACGGCAAATGAAAAACTGTTTTTT.

The genes are TRBV27 and TRBJ2-7, with TRBD1 matching over 9 bases. Looked up from germline, CDR1 is MNHEY and CDR2 is SMNVEV (reference sequence). There are 15 residues in the CDR3. Unmatched junction bases numbered 8, after V lost 4 bases and J lost 4 bases. CDR3 DNA sequence: TGTGCCAGCAGTTCTCCCGGGACAGGGAGGTACGAGCAGTACTTC. This sequence encodes CASSSPGTGRYEQYF.

The chain couples TRBV4-2 to TRBJ2-3, with 9 bases identical to TRBD2. The germline gives CDR1 LGHNA, CDR2 YNFKEQ. This CDR3 is built from 18 residues. The junction had 12 bases not matched to a gene; V was cut back by 0 bases and J by 5 bases. CDR3 protein: CASSQDLMRGGLEDTQYF. CDR3 bases: TGTGCCAGCAGCCAAGATCTAATGCGGGGGGGCCTTGAAGATACGCAGTATTTT.

The rearrangement uses TRBV5-5 and TRBJ2-7; 10 bases align to TRBD2. Germline assignment: CDR1 SGHKS and CDR2 YYEKEE (reference sequence). The CDR3 length is 20 residues. V lost 4 bases and J lost 1; bases outside the gene matches: 20. The CDR3 region has the DNA TGTGCCAGCAGCCCTACCGTATCTCCGGGACTAGCGCGAGCTTCCTACGAGCAGTACTTC. Its protein product is CASSPTVSPGLARASYEQYF.